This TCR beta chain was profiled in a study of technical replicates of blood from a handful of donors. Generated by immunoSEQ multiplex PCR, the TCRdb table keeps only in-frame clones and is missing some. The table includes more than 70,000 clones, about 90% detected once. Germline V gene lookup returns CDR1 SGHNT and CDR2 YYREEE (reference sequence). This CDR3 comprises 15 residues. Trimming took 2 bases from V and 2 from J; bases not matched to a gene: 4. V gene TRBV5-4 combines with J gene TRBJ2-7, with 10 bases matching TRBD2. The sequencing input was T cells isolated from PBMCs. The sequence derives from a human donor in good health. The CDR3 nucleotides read TGTGCCAGCAGCTTAGGGACTAGCGATACCTACGAGCAGTACTTC. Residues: CASSLGTSDTYEQYF.